Below, one T cell receptor beta chain is given with its context. The antigen is not known. Trimming took off 0 bases at V and 0 bases at J, with 10 bases between the two ends. There are 15 residues in the CDR3. Per the germline V gene, CDR1 is SGDLS and CDR2 is YYNGEE. This sample is drawn from a study of response to subunit inactivated influenza vaccine. Findings and limits, study-wide: Authors proposed each seasonal influenza vaccination draws in few new T cells.

From the RT-PCR reads, TCRdb called clonotypes with MiXCR, one entry per CDR3 protein. The sample consists of under 200,000 distinct CDR3 sequences, roughly 10% of them appearing once. V usage is TRBV9 and J usage is TRBJ2-7; possible D gene TRBD1, 5 bases. Here the sequenced sample was CD8+ T cells sorted from PBMCs, taken about 24 months after vaccination. This TCR was recovered from a man aged 50 to 69 who received an inactivated influenza vaccine. In nucleotides, the CDR3 is TGTGCCAGCAGCGTAGGATTCGACAGCTCCTACGAGCAGTACTTC. Translating it yields CASSVGFDSSYEQYF.